This TCR beta chain appears in the sequencing data of a study of radiation and T cells in renal cell carcinoma. Measured with immunoSEQ multiplex PCR; TCRdb has only the in-frame clones, and not every one. The repertoire holds approximately 9,300 clones, 65% seen once, with roughly 15% in the top ten. General study points: Dominant CDR3 motifs were more common in irradiated tumors than controls.

The treatment is: treatment-naive control, cytoreductive nephrectomy. In its sample, this clone is medium-sized. Its target is not known. The TCR comes from a man in his sixties with renal cell carcinoma. The input for sequencing was tumor tissue, taken from a patient whose treatment was nephrectomy without radiotherapy.

The CDR3 here is CASSESGGPPNFF. DNA of the CDR3: TGCGCCAGCAGTGAATCCGGGGGGCCCCCCAACTTCTTC. The chain employs TRBV10-1 and TRBJ2-1; TRBD2 might be the D (7 bases). V was pared by 3 bases and J by 16 bases, with 19 bases between. Germline CDR1 and CDR2: WNHNN and SYGVQD (reference sequence). This CDR3 region has 13 residues.